This T cell receptor beta chain was identified during a study of T cells in Graves' hyperthyroidism and ophthalmopathy. Study-level information: Peripheral blood specimens were obtained at initial diagnosis, prior to any treatment.

This clonotype was counted ten times or more. From RNA transcripts, TCR beta CDR3 regions were amplified. TCR CDR3 underwent first-round RT-PCR with the HTBI primer set. A single record per CDR3 protein comes from TCRdb applying MiXCR to the multiplex PCR reads. In the table there are about 350,000 distinct CDR3 sequences, approximately 15% of which are singletons. Stability of Graves' hyperthyroidism was defined as absent ophthalmopathy progression within 18 months. The PBMCs had their origin in roughly 9.8 ml of fresh peripheral blood. This CDR3 has 15 amino acids. Trimming cost V 6 bases and J 8 bases, with 19 bases left between them. The V gene's germline CDR1 is LNHDA and CDR2 SQIVND (reference sequence).

Sequenced material: blood. The TCR sequence derives from a woman in her 30s with Graves' hyperthyroidism. The V call is TRBV19, the J call TRBJ1-4; a possible D gene is TRBD1 (6 bases). As DNA, the CDR3 is TGTGCCAGTAGCTCGGGCGGCACAGGGAGGGAAAAACTGTTTTTT. The encoded protein is CASSSGGTGREKLFF.